This TCR beta chain was documented in a study of T cell responses to AZD1222 COVID-19 vaccine. J lost 4 bases, V lost 1 base, and 5 bases had no gene match. CDR1 is SGHRS, CDR2 YFSETQ, per germline. The CDR3 is 17 residues long. This clone came up a few times. Generated by immunoSEQ multiplex PCR, the TCRdb table keeps only in-frame clones and is missing some. The sample records 100,000 to 150,000 clones, less than 90% being singletons. This TCR was sampled from an adult in good health. V usage is TRBV5-1 and J usage is TRBJ2-3; TRBD2 matches 14 bases. The input for sequencing was peripheral blood, taken on day 0 of AZD1222 vaccination. As DNA, the CDR3 is TGCGCCAGCAGCTTGCTGGGGACTAGCGGGGGTGCAGATACGCAGTATTTT. Translation gives CASSLLGTSGGADTQYF.